This T cell receptor beta chain derives from a study of T cell repertoires in cytomegalovirus infection. Overall study: Shared public TCR beta signatures pointed to both CMV infection and a matching HLA type.

One entry per CDR3 protein, called by TCRdb with MiXCR from the reads. The profile covers just under 500,000 distinct CDR3 sequences, with 30% to 35% appearing a single time and roughly 15% taken by the ten largest. The CDR3 runs to 13 residues. The V segment lost 4 bases and the J segment 8 bases; nucleotides outside the gene matches: 6. The V gene's germline CDR1 is LGHNA and CDR2 YSLEER. A word on this clonotype: Its antigen is unidentified.

Regarding the study as a whole: HLA-C-restricted, CMV-specific TCR beta clonotypes were dominant ex vivo. Cumulative frequency (of public TCR beta family members) identified carriers of CMV plus the relevant HLA.

Sequenced material: cultured PBMCs, taken from culture after CMV antigen stimulation. This clonotype was obtained from a human donor in good health (CMV status not recorded). Some clones in this sample may be carry-over from other donors' samples. V and J are TRBV4-3 and TRBJ1-2; 8 nucleotides match TRBD1. The CDR3 protein is CASSRDRGDGYTF. The DNA for the CDR3 is TGCGCCAGCAGCCGAGACAGGGGTGACGGCTACACCTTC.